This T cell receptor beta chain was captured in a study of blood T cell repertoires in COVID-19 (dated by TCRdb to the early 2020s). Broadly, across the study: ImmuneRACE Cohort 3 recovered participants were defined by two consecutive negative NP/OP PCR tests, healthcare professional clearance, or symptom resolution. The samples were drawn from the first 160 participants of the ongoing ImmuneRACE study and from under 1,500 subjects provided by 6 global collaborators. Samples from collaborators originated in the United States, Italy and Spain and spanned both the acute and convalescent phases of COVID-19. The material from the prospective study consisted of cDNA or gDNA derived from T cells, B-cell-depleted T cells, or PBMCs. The dataset comprised deeply sampled blood TCRbeta repertoires from subjects exposed to, actively infected with, or recovered from COVID-19. The sample metadata nearly always contained a de-identified subject ID, COVID-19 status, age in years and sex. Where available, HLA class I and class II types were obtained from metadata supplied by the sample provider rather than from assay-based typing. The repertoires were released in a freely available public database meant as a resource for research on the immune response to SARS-CoV-2.

Concerning this clone: The clone's antigen remains unknown. Base quality data are lacking; no much larger clone is found one base away.

Points the paper makes about the study in general: The quantity of clinical and demographic metadata differed by source and by participant and was supplied without curation.

The CDR3 runs 12 amino acids, cysteine and phenylalanine included. Just CDR3 DNA is preserved here, 36 bases in frame from base 1. Trimming takes 3 bases from V and 3 bases from J, and the germline ends sit 6 bases apart. In the prospective study, participants were about 18 to 95 years old, resided in about two dozen geographic areas of the United States, and were enrolled through a virtual design. To assign participants to cohorts, the prospective study relied on clinical history that participants themselves reported in a screening survey and a study questionnaire. Mobile phlebotomists in the prospective study collected whole blood, serum and a nasopharyngeal or oropharyngeal swab from every participant. Participants in the prospective study had the option to provide additional blood draws and questionnaires over an approximately 2-month period. Before DNA extraction, prospective study blood samples were shipped either frozen or at room temperature.

TCRbeta CDR3 regions were amplified from genomic DNA by means of the immunoSEQ Assay, a bias-controlled multiplex PCR. The authors' pipeline ran thus. Nucleated cell counts per sample were estimated from amplification of reference gene primers within the assay. To quantify the absolute abundance of each unique TCRbeta CDR3 rearrangement, sequence reads were collapsed and filtered. For each sample, productive Simpson clonality was calculated by taking the square root of Simpson's diversity index across productive rearrangements. Here the immuneACCESS table is served through TCRdb, limited to in-frame sequences with V and J called. Missing clones are a known gap in these copies; in checked studies unresolved V genes cover under half, and the rest lacks a known reason. V and J calls plus clone size are reproduced from that table; the DNA served to infer D and trimming. For this sample the table gives roughly 210,000 clones, of which around 86% were detected only once. The ten largest make up 5.5% to 8.5% of the sample.

Specimen: PBMCs or T cells enriched from blood (not recorded which). This TCR came from a man in his thirties or forties in a cohort exposed to, infected with or recovered from COVID-19 (not recorded which). The chain is encoded by TRBV12-3 or TRBV12-4 joined to TRBJ2-7, with the D segment identity uncertain. The nucleotide sequence reads as follows: TGTGCCAGCAGTTTTTCAGGCTACGAGCAGTACTTC. Translated, it reads CASSFSGYEQYF.